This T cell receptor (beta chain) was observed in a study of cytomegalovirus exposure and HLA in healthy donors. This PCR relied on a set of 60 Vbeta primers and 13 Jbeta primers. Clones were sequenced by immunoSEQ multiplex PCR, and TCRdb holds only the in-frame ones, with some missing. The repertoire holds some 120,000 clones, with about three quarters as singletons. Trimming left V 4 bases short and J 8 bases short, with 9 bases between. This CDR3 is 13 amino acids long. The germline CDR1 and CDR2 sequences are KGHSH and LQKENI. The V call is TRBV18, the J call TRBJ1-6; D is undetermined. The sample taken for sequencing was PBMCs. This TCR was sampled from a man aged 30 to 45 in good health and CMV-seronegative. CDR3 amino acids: CASSQKPDSPLHF. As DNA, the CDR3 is TGTGCCAGCTCACAAAAACCAGATTCACCCCTCCACTTT.